This T cell receptor (beta chain) was sequenced in a study of T cells in Graves' hyperthyroidism and ophthalmopathy. Study results and caveats: A model built on 13 V-J features separated ophthalmopathy from stable hyperthyroidism. Most clonotypes expanded in thyroid above 0.001 were likewise present in blood.

Amplified TCR beta CDR3 regions derived from RNA transcripts. A first-round RT-PCR of the TCR CDR3 used the HTBI primer set. TCRdb processed the multiplex PCR reads anew with MiXCR; each CDR3 protein has one entry. The table has hundreds of thousands of distinct CDR3 sequences, roughly 15% seen once. Together with thyroid ultrasound, orbital computed tomography, serum thyroxine and TRAb, clinical symptoms were used for diagnoses. This clonotype was recorded at least ten times. Antigen unknown. The sequenced material came from blood. This TCR came from a woman aged 40 to 50 with Graves' ophthalmopathy.

This CDR3 is CASRPTGGSGANVLTF. The CDR3 DNA reads TGTGCCAGCAGACCGACCGGTGGCTCTGGGGCCAACGTCCTGACTTTC. The chain uses TRBV12-3 or TRBV12-4 and TRBJ2-6; D uncertain. V lost 6 bases and J lost 0, with 12 bases in between. This CDR3 is 16 amino acids long.